This T cell receptor (beta chain) was documented in a study of OX40 agonist ivuxolimab in advanced cancers. Study-wide results and caveats: Among the lowest peripheral clonal expansion occurred in 0.1-3.0 mg/kg partial responders. Averaged across samples, CD8+ T cells carried more expanded clones than CD4+ did.

This CDR3 has 13 amino acids. V was pared by 3 bases and J by 1 base, with 7 bases between. The germline CDR1 and CDR2 sequences are KGHSH and LQKENI. Exclusion of a patient followed from autoimmune disease history or systemic immunosuppression. Clones were sequenced by immunoSEQ multiplex PCR, and TCRdb holds only the in-frame ones, with some missing. This sample has tens of thousands of clones; more than 75% occur once, and the top ten carry about 20%. As for this clone: Its antigen is unidentified.

The sequenced sample was CD4+ or CD8+ T cells sorted from blood, obtained in a trial of the OX40 agonist ivuxolimab. This TCR derives from an adult with an advanced solid tumor such as melanoma, head and neck, liver or kidney cancer. The chain uses TRBV18 and TRBJ2-7; TRBD2 might be the D (6 bases). The CDR3 sequence is CASSPGTSYEQYF. The CDR3 nucleotides are TGTGCCAGCTCACCTGGGACTTCCTACGAGCAGTACTTC.